This T cell receptor beta chain is from a study of CD8+CD57+ T cells in acquired aplastic anemia. Study information: Mean yield of DNA from sorted CD4+ and CD8+ cells was roughly 3.4 ug. Whole-study findings and limits: With respect to CD8+ Simpson's diversity, patients and controls did not differ significantly. Some 30 was the count of CD8+ CDR3 sequences that patients shared with controls.

It was patients with CD8+CD57+ cell expansion by flow cytometry who were chosen for sequencing. No therapy had been given to the patients at the time of blood sampling. Genomic DNA served as template for TCR beta VDJ and CDR3 profiling. TCRdb recomputed calls from the reads with MiXCR, one row per CDR3 protein. The table records under 200,000 distinct CDR3 sequences, about 45% of them present only once. This clonotype came up many times. The antigen remains unidentified. Germline V lookup: CDR1 DFQATT, CDR2 SNEGSKA (reference sequence). Trimming stripped 0 bases from V and 4 bases from J, with 2 bases between. CDR3 size: 11 residues.

The sequence was obtained from a human donor with aplastic anemia. The sequencing input was sorted CD4+, CD8+, or CD8+CD57+ T cells (not recorded which) from PBMCs. The chain has TRBV20-1 and TRBJ2-3; D unclear. The CDR3 DNA follows: TGCAGTGCTAGAGAGGCAGATACGCAGTATTTT. This codes for CSAREADTQYF.